This paragraph reports one T cell receptor (beta chain). This receptor's antigen is unknown. Base qualities are not provided; no much larger clone lies one nucleotide away. The data belong to a study of a mutant IDH1 vaccine in newly diagnosed glioma listed by TCRdb under 2021. Describing the broader study: Of the approximately 34 patients who were treated, around 62% were male and roughly 38% were female, and the mean age was approximately 40 years. Before enrollment, most patients had been given radiochemotherapy with temozolomide as standard therapy, while the rest had received either radiotherapy alone or temozolomide alone. Peripheral blood was drawn at six visits: V03 (baseline), V05, V07, V10, V12 and V13. Longitudinal TCRB deep sequencing was performed for some 25 treated patients wherever samples were available for exploratory analyses.

What the study reported, not specific to this receptor: No apparent relationship was observed between pseudoprogression and alterations in the top peripheral T cell clonotypes detected by TCRB sequencing. It was noted by the authors that analyses of patient blood samples could not be reproduced owing to sample limitations. Selection of PBMC samples for TCRB deep sequencing was based on availability. Across multiple MHC alleles, vaccine-induced immune responses were seen in nearly 95% of patients.

The germline V gene (reference sequence) gives CDR1 as MNHEY and CDR2 as SMNVEV. From V the trimming removes 5 bases and from J it removes 4 bases, while the gene matches leave 3 bases of the junction unaccounted for. The CDR3 has 14 amino acids, counting the end cysteine and phenylalanine. Only the CDR3 DNA is retained, 42 bases long and in frame from the first base. The protocol used for the library was the immunoSEQ multiplex PCR assay. Rearranged TCR beta chain sequences were amplified with the hsTCRB Kit following the manufacturer's protocol. TCRB libraries were sequenced on an Illumina MiSeq. The source study handled its data this way. Demultiplexing, trimming and gene mapping were performed with the kit vendor's proprietary platform. In TCRdb, the immuneACCESS table is reduced to in-frame sequences with V and J assigned. These tables do not hold every clone; where another copy was compared, an unresolved V gene accounts for under half, and the others remain unexplained. V and J calls and clone size are those listed in that table; D and trimming were worked out from the DNA. In this sample the table shows approximately 70,000 clones, 79% of which occur a single time. The top ten constitute around 8.4% of the sample.

The time point label on this specimen signifies: baseline, week 1 (first vaccination visit). The treatment or condition label of this sample denotes: pre-vaccination baseline after standard-of-care therapy. All donors had newly diagnosed IDH1-mutant astrocytomas of WHO grade 3 or 4 that showed loss of nuclear ATRX. The samples were drawn from NOA16, a multicentre, single-arm, open-label phase I trial in Germany that tested a mutant IDH1 peptide vaccine in humans for the first time. Blood drawn at visit V03 was used as the baseline sample for immunogenicity testing. The DNeasy Blood and Tissue Kit was used to extract genomic DNA from EDTA blood for TCRB sequencing.

The V and J segments used are TRBV27 and TRBJ2-7; 12 nucleotides in the junction match TRBD2. The specimen was PBMCs, collected from a glioma patient treated with radiotherapy, temozolomide or both. This clonotype was obtained from a man aged 50 or older with glioma. This receptor carries the CDR3 CASSPGLAGYEQYF. The DNA sequence is TGTGCCAGCAGTCCCGGACTAGCGGGGTACGAGCAGTACTTC.